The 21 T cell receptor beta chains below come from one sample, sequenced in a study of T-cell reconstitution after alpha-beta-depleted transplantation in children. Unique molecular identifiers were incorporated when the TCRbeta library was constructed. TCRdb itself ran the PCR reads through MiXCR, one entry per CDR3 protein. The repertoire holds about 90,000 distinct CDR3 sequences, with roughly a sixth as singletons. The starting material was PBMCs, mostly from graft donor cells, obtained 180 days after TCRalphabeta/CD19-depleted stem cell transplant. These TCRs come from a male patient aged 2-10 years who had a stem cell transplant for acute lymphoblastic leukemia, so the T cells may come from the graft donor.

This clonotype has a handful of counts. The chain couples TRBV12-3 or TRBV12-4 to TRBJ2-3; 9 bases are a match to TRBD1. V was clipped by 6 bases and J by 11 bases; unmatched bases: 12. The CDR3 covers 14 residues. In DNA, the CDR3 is TGTGCCAGCAGATCCGGGACAGGGCCGATGGGGCAGTATTTT. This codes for CASRSGTGPMGQYF.

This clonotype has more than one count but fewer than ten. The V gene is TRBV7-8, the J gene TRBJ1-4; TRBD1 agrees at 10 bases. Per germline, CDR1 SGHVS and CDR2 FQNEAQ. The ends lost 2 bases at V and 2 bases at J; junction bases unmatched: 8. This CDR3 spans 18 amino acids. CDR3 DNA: TGTGCCAGCAGCTTACGGACAGGGGGGAGGAGGACTAATGAAAAACTGTTTTTT. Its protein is CASSLRTGGRRTNEKLFF.

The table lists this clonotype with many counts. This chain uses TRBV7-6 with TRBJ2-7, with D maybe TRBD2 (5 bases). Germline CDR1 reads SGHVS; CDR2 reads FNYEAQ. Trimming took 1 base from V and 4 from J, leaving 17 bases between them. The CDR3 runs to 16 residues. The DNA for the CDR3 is TGTGCCAGCAGCTTAGAGGCGTACGGACTCACGTACGAGCAGTACTTC. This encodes CASSLEAYGLTYEQYF.

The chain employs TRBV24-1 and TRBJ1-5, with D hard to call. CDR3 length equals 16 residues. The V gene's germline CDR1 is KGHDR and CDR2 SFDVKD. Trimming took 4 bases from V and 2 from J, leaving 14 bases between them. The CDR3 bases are TGTGCCACCAGTGACCCTTCATTTCCGGGCAATCAGCCCCAGCATTTT. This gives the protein CATSDPSFPGNQPQHF.

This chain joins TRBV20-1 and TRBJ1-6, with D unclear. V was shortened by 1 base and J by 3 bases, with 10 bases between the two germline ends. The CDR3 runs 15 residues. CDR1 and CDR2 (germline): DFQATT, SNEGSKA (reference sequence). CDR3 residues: CSARGGLYYNSPLHF. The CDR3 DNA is TGCAGTGCTAGAGGAGGACTGTACTATAATTCACCCCTCCACTTT.

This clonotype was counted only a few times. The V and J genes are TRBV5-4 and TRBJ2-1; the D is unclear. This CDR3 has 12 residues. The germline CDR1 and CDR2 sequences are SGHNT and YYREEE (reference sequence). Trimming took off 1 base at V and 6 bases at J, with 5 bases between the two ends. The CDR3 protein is CASSLYSNEQFF. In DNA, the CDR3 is TGTGCCAGCAGCTTGTATTCCAATGAGCAGTTCTTC. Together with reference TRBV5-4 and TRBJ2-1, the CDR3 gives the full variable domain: ETGVTQSPTHLIKTRGQQVTLRCSSQSGHNTVSWYQQALGQGPQFIFQYYREEENGRGNFPPRFSGLQFPNYSSELNVNALELDDSALYLCASSLYSNEQFFGPGTRLTVL.

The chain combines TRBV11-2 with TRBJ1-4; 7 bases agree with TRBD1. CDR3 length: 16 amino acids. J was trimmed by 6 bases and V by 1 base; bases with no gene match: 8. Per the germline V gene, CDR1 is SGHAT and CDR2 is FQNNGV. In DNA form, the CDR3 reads TGTGCCAGCAGCTTAGTCGGCACAGGGGAGGATGAAAAACTGTTTTTT. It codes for CASSLVGTGEDEKLFF.

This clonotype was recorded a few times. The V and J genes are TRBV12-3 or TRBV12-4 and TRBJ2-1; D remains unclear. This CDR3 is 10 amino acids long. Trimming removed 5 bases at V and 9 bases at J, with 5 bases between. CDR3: CASSRSEQFF. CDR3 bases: TGTGCCAGCAGTCGTTCTGAGCAGTTCTTC.

The CDR3 DNA reads TGTGCCAGCAGCACCACGGGAAGGATAGCGGGGTTCAATGAGCAGTTCTTC. It specifies CASSTTGRIAGFNEQFF. J is TRBJ2-1 and V is TRBV7-2; 8 bases align to TRBD2. CDR3 length: 17 residues. V shed 5 bases and J 6 bases; nucleotides not matched to a gene: 15. CDR1 and CDR2 from the germline V gene are SGHTA and FQGNSA.

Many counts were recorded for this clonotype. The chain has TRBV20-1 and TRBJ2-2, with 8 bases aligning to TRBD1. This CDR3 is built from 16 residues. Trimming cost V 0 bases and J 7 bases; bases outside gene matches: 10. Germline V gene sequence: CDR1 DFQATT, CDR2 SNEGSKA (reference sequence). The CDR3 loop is CSARDLAGGDGGELFF. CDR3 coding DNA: TGCAGTGCTAGAGATTTAGCAGGGGGCGACGGCGGGGAGCTGTTTTTT.

CDR3 coding DNA: TGTGCCAGCAACCCAGAGGGAGGAACGGGGGGGTACCAAGAGACCCAGTACTTC. Translating it yields CASNPEGGTGGYQETQYF. The chain combines TRBV11-2 with TRBJ2-5, with 8 bases fitting TRBD2. Germline loops: CDR1 SGHAT, CDR2 FQNNGV. This CDR3 is 18 amino acids long. After removal of 7 bases from V and 0 bases from J, the junction contained 16 bases not matched to a gene.

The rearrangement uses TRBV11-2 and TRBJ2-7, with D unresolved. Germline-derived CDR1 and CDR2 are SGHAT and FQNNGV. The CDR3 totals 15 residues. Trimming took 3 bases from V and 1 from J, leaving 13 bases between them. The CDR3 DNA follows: TGTGCCAGCAGCTTTTTGGTTTGGGGATCCTACGAGCAGTACTTC. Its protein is CASSFLVWGSYEQYF.

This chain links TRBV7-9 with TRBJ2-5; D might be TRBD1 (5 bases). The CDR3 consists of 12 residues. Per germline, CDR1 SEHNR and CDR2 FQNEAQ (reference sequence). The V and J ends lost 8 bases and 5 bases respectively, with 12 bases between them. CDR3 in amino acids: CASVQGVETQYF. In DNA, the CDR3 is TGTGCCAGCGTCCAGGGTGTGGAGACCCAGTACTTC.

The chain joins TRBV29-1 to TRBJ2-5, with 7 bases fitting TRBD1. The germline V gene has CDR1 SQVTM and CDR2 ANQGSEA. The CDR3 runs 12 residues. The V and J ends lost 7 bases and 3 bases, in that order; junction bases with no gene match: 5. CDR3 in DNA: TGCAGCGGACAAGGGACAGAAGAGACCCAGTACTTC. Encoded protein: CSGQGTEETQYF.

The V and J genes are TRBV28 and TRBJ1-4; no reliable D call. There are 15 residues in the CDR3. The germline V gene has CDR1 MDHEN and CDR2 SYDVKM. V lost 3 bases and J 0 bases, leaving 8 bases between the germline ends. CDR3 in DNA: TGTGCCAGCAGTTTTTCGGCCGCAACTAATGAAAAACTGTTTTTT. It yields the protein CASSFSAATNEKLFF.

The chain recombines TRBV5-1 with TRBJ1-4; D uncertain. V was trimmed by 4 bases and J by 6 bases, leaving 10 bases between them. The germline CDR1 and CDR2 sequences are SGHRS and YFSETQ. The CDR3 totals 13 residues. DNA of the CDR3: TGCGCCAGCAGCAAGACTTTCGATGAAAAACTGTTTTTT. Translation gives CASSKTFDEKLFF.

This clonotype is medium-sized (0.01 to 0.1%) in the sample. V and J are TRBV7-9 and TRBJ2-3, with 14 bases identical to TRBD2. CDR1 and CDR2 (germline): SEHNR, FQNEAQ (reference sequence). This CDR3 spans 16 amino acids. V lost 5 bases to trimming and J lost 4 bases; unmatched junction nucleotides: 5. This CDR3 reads CASSKTTSGGADTQYF. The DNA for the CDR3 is TGTGCCAGCAGCAAAACGACTAGCGGGGGGGCAGATACGCAGTATTTT.

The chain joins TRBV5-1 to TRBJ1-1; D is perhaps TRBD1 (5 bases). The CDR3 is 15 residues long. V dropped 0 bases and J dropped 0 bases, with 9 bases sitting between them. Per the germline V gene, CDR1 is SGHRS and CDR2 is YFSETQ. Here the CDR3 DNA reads TGCGCCAGCAGCTTGGAAGGGGCGGTGAACACTGAAGCTTTCTTT. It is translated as CASSLEGAVNTEAFF.

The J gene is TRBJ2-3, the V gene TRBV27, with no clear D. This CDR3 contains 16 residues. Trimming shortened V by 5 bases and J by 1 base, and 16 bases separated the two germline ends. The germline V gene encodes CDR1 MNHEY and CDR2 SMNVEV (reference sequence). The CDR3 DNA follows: TGTGCCAGCAGTGGGTTCGATCTATTGGGCACAGATACGCAGTATTTT. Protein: CASSGFDLLGTDTQYF.

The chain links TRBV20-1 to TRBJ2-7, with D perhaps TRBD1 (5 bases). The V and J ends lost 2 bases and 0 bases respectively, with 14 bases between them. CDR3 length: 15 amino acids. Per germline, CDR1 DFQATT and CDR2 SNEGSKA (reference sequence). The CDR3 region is CSARPKDILSYEQYF. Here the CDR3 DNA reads TGCAGTGCTAGACCCAAGGACATACTCTCCTACGAGCAGTACTTC.

CDR3 in amino acids: CAISPGKNTGELFF. The CDR3 DNA is TGTGCCATCAGCCCCGGGAAGAACACCGGGGAGCTGTTTTTT. The chain combines TRBV10-3 with TRBJ2-2, with a possible D match to TRBD2 (5 bases). Germline CDR1 is ENHRY and CDR2 is SYGVKD. This CDR3 comprises 14 residues. With 6 bases removed from V and 1 base from J, the gap between germline ends came to 9 bases.